The next 24 T cell receptor beta chains were all read from a single sample in a study of Graves' ophthalmopathy and Graves' hyperthyroidism. TCR beta CDR3 amplification used RNA transcripts. An initial RT-PCR round employing HTBI primers preceded a second-round multiplex PCR. TCRdb used MiXCR to reprocess the multiplex PCR reads, holding one entry per CDR3 protein. Among a few hundred thousand distinct CDR3 sequences, approximately 21% were seen once, and the ten largest hold 2.5% to 3.5%. Sequenced material: peripheral blood. All receptors come from a woman younger than 35 with stable Graves' hyperthyroidism.

This clonotype was recorded many times. The chain carries TRBV7-8 and TRBJ1-1, with 11 bases aligning to TRBD1. The CDR3 loop spans 17 amino acids. Trimming removed 2 bases from V and 0 bases from J; junction bases left unmatched: 5. Looked up from germline, CDR1 is SGHVS and CDR2 is FQNEAQ. The CDR3 spells CASSLRGTGGMNTEAFF. Written as DNA, the CDR3 is TGTGCCAGCAGCTTACGAGGGACAGGGGGGATGAACACTGAAGCTTTCTTT.

The table lists this clonotype with many counts. This rearrangement joins TRBV12-3 or TRBV12-4 to TRBJ2-5; D is ambiguous. V lost 8 bases to trimming and J lost 5 bases, with 9 bases between them. This CDR3 contains 11 residues. CDR3 in amino acids: CASQSGETQYF. The CDR3 nucleotides read TGTGCCAGCCAGTCTGGGGAGACCCAGTACTTC.

This clonotype was observed many times. The chain recombines TRBV6-4 with TRBJ2-1, with 10 bases identical to TRBD1. The CDR3 has 17 amino acids. Trimming at V came to 3 bases and at J to 8 bases, leaving 13 bases not matched to a gene. Germline CDR1 reads MRHNA; CDR2 reads SNTAGT. CDR3 residues: CASSDGSGTGDVDEQFF. CDR3 bases: TGTGCCAGCAGTGATGGCAGCGGGACAGGGGACGTGGATGAGCAGTTCTTC.

This clonotype has ten or more counts. The chain is built from TRBV19 and TRBJ1-5; D uncertain. Germline-derived CDR1 and CDR2 are LNHDA and SQIVND (reference sequence). The V end lost 0 bases, the J end lost 6 bases, and 6 bases lay between the germline ends. The CDR3 spans 13 residues. CDR3 nucleotides: TGTGCCAGTAGTATAGATCGGGGTCAGCCCCAGCATTTT. Translating gives CASSIDRGQPQHF.

With respect to this clonotype: A much larger clonotype is one base distant, so this may be a read error. This sequence joins TRBV11-2 and TRBJ1-1; weak D call: TRBD1 (5 bases). Germline values: CDR1 SGHAT, CDR2 FQNNGV. This CDR3 spans 13 amino acids. The CDR3 nucleotides read TGTGCCAGCAGCTTAGATCGGGACGCTGAAGCTTGCTTT. This codes for CASSLDRDAEACF.

This clonotype was seen a handful of times. The chain is built from TRBV19 and TRBJ1-2; TRBD1 matches at 9 bases. The J segment lost 4 bases and the V segment lost 8 bases, leaving 8 bases of the junction unmatched. Per the germline V gene, CDR1 is LNHDA and CDR2 is SQIVND (reference sequence). This CDR3 region has 14 residues. CDR3 DNA: TGTGCCAGTTCGGGACAGGGTGAGGGCTATGGCTACACCTTC. It is translated as CASSGQGEGYGYTF.

The count of this clonotype is one. V is TRBV12-3 or TRBV12-4 and J is TRBJ1-2, with D hard to call. V lost 4 bases to trimming and J lost 7 bases, with 16 bases between them. The CDR3 runs to 14 residues. This CDR3 reads CASSSSRERTGYTF. The CDR3 region has the DNA TGTGCCAGCAGTTCCTCGCGGGAAAGGACTGGCTACACCTTC.

This clonotype appeared once. The V gene is TRBV6-1, the J gene TRBJ2-5; D is possibly TRBD1 (5 bases). The V gene lost 2 bases and the J gene lost 1 base, with 14 bases spanning the gap. Germline CDR1 and CDR2: MNHNS and SASEGT. The CDR3 is 16 residues long. The CDR3 sequence is CASSELGGRGQETQYF. The CDR3 DNA sequence: TGTGCCAGCAGTGAATTGGGTGGAAGGGGCCAAGAGACCCAGTACTTC.

This clonotype was detected many times. CDR3 protein: CASSLGHRASSTEAFF. The CDR3 nucleotides read TGTGCCAGCAGTTTAGGTCACAGGGCCTCGAGCACTGAAGCTTTCTTT. This chain joins TRBV12-3 or TRBV12-4 and TRBJ1-1; D possibly corresponds to TRBD1 (6 bases). The length of the CDR3 is 16 residues. V dropped 1 base and J dropped 4 bases, with 16 bases sitting between them.

This clonotype was picked up many times. The chain recombines TRBV6-5 with TRBJ2-7; the D is unclear. Germline loops: CDR1 MNHEY, CDR2 SVGAGI. Trimming took 2 bases from V and 2 from J, leaving 10 bases between them. The CDR3 consists of 14 residues. The CDR3 DNA follows: TGTGCCAGCAGTTACAGGCTAGGAACCTACGAGCAGTACTTC. Translated, it gives CASSYRLGTYEQYF.

At least ten counts were recorded for this clonotype. The J gene is TRBJ2-7, the V gene TRBV12-3 or TRBV12-4; the D is unclear. V was cut by 3 bases and J by 5 bases, with 14 bases left in between. The CDR3 is 14 residues long. The CDR3 region is CASSFRQGMDEQYF. The DNA of the CDR3 is TGTGCCAGCAGTTTTCGTCAAGGGATGGACGAGCAGTACTTC.

The chain joins TRBV28 to TRBJ2-2; the match to TRBD1 covers 10 bases. Trimming removed 8 bases from V and 5 bases from J; junction bases left unmatched: 8. The CDR3 length is 15 residues. Germline CDR1 MDHEN, CDR2 SYDVKM. The CDR3 is CASLDRGQITGELFF. The CDR3 DNA is TGTGCCAGCCTTGACAGGGGGCAAATAACCGGGGAGCTGTTTTTT.

This clonotype was seen many times. This chain links TRBV11-2 with TRBJ2-7, with D unclear. Looked up from germline, CDR1 is SGHAT and CDR2 is FQNNGV. The CDR3 covers 12 residues. V dropped 4 bases and J dropped 10 bases, with 14 bases sitting between them. The CDR3 loop reads CASSSHRAEQYF. The CDR3 DNA is TGTGCCAGCAGCTCTCATAGGGCTGAACAGTACTTC.

This clonotype showed up just a few times. The chain couples TRBV7-9 to TRBJ1-6, with a tentative D call TRBD1 (5 bases). This CDR3 contains 13 residues. Looked up from germline, CDR1 is SEHNR and CDR2 is FQNEAQ (reference sequence). Trimming cost V 3 bases and J 12 bases, with 12 bases left between them. This CDR3 reads CASSFGAQGPLHF. CDR3 nucleotide sequence: TGTGCCAGCAGCTTTGGGGCCCAAGGACCCCTCCACTTT.

This clonotype was observed a handful of times. This chain connects TRBV6-1 to TRBJ2-5, with 9 bases that match TRBD1. Germline V gene lookup returns CDR1 MNHNS and CDR2 SASEGT. The V gene end was trimmed by 0 bases and the J gene end by 5 bases; junction bases not matched to a gene: 4. CDR3 length equals 15 residues. CDR3 sequence (DNA): TGTGCCAGCAGTGAAGCGGGGACAGGGTTGGAGACCCAGTACTTC. It encodes CASSEAGTGLETQYF.

CDR3 protein: CASTGPTGTGSQPQHF. Here the CDR3 DNA reads TGTGCCAGCACCGGACCAACCGGGACAGGGTCTCAGCCCCAGCATTTT. This chain joins TRBV28 and TRBJ1-5; 9 bases map to TRBD1. The CDR3 has 16 residues. Trimming at V came to 7 bases and at J to 6 bases, leaving 13 bases not matched to a gene. Germline V CDR1 and CDR2: MDHEN, SYDVKM. Filled out from reference TRBV28 and TRBJ1-5, the complete variable domain reads DVKVTQSSRYLVKRTGEKVFLECVQDMDHENMFWYRQDPGLGLRLIYFSYDVKMKEKGDIPEGYSVSREKKERFSLILESASTNQTSMYLCASTGPTGTGSQPQHFGDGTRLSIL.

This clonotype has at least ten counts. The germline gene is not matched at one end of the junction; a read error may be the cause. The DNA for the CDR3 is TGTGCCAGCAGCCGGCGGGACCAAAAGCTTCACTTC. It yields the protein CASSRRDQKLHF. The gene calls are TRBV2 and TRBJ2-7; weak D call: TRBD2 (6 bases). CDR3 length equals 12 residues. Per germline, CDR1 SNHLY and CDR2 FYNNEI. The full variable domain, its missing parts supplied by reference TRBV2 and TRBJ2-7, is EPEVTQTPSHQVTQMGQEVILRCVPISNHLYFYWYRQILGQKVEFLVSFYNNEISEKSEIFDDQFSVERPDGSNFTLKIRSTKLEDSAMYFCASSRRDQKLHFGPGTRLTVT.

A remark on this clonotype: A much larger clone sits a single nucleotide away, making a read error possible. V and J are TRBV13 and TRBJ2-5; D might be TRBD1 or TRBD2, each matching 5 bases. CDR1 and CDR2 from the germline V gene are PRHDT and FYEKMQ (reference sequence). The CDR3 consists of 14 residues. V lost 5 bases to trimming and J lost 0 bases, with 10 bases between them. For the CDR3, the DNA is TGTGCCAGCAGCCGCCGGGACCACCAAGAGACCCAGTACTTC. Translated, it gives CASSRRDHQETQYF.

This sequence joins TRBV20-1 and TRBJ2-7, with D hard to call. This CDR3 spans 12 amino acids. Germline loops: CDR1 DFQATT, CDR2 SNEGSKA (reference sequence). V lost 5 bases to trimming and J lost 1 base, with 9 bases between them. CDR3 sequence: CSAGLGSYEQYF. The DNA for the CDR3 is TGCAGTGCTGGGCTAGGATCCTACGAGCAGTACTTC.

The V call is TRBV19, the J call TRBJ1-3; 7 nucleotides match TRBD1. The CDR3 spans 15 residues. Germline V gives CDR1 LNHDA, CDR2 SQIVND (reference sequence). V dropped 3 bases and J dropped 4; count of bases not matched to a gene: 6. For the CDR3, the DNA is TGTGCCAGTAGTATCGACAGGGCGGCGGGAAACACCATATATTTT. This gives the protein CASSIDRAAGNTIYF.

In this sample, this clonotype turned up many times. This chain joins TRBV27 and TRBJ2-7; possibly TRBD1 for D (5 bases). This CDR3 comprises 15 residues. CDR1 and CDR2 from the germline V gene are MNHEY and SMNVEV (reference sequence). Trimming stripped 3 bases from V and 3 bases from J, with 15 bases between. CDR3 nucleotide sequence: TGTGCCAGCAGTTTTTTCGGCAGGGCCGTCTACGAGCAGTACTTC. This codes for CASSFFGRAVYEQYF.

This clonotype occurred a few times. This sequence joins TRBV29-1 and TRBJ2-7, with 9 bases aligning to TRBD1. From germline, CDR1 is SQVTM and CDR2 ANQGSEA. Trimming removed 6 bases from V and 4 bases from J; junction bases left unmatched: 13. The CDR3 sequence is 15 residues long. CDR3 sequence reads: CSVATPGQGIYEQYF. The CDR3 region has the DNA TGCAGCGTAGCTACCCCGGGACAGGGCATTTACGAGCAGTACTTC.

Only one count was recorded for this clonotype. V is TRBV7-2 and J is TRBJ2-7, with D perhaps being TRBD1 or TRBD2 (5 bases each). CDR3 size: 14 residues. V was trimmed by 5 bases and J by 2 bases, leaving 13 bases between them. The germline gives CDR1 SGHTA, CDR2 FQGNSA. The CDR3 protein is CASSPRGVPYEQYF. For the CDR3, the DNA is TGTGCCAGCAGCCCACGAGGGGTTCCCTACGAGCAGTACTTC.

This clonotype was observed at least ten times. The chain combines TRBV6-1 with TRBJ2-5; possibly TRBD1 for D (6 bases). Germline V gene data show CDR1 as MNHNS and CDR2 as SASEGT. V lost 2 bases, J lost 5 bases, and 12 bases lay in between. The CDR3 spans 14 residues. CDR3 sequence: CASSEMGAGETQYF. The CDR3, as DNA: TGTGCCAGCAGTGAAATGGGGGCTGGGGAGACCCAGTACTTC.